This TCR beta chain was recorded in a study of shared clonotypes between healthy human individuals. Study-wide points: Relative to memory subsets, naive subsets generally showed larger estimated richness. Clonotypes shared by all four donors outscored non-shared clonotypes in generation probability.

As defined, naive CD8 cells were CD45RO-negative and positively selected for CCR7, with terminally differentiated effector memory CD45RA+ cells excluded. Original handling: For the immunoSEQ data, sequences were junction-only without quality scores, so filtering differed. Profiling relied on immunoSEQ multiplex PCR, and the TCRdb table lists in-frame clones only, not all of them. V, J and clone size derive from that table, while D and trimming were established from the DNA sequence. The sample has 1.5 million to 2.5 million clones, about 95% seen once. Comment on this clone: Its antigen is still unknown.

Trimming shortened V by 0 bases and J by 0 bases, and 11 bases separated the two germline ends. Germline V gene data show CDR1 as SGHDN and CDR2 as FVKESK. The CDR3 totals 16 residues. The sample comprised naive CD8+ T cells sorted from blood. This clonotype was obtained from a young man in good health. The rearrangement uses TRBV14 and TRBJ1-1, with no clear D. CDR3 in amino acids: CASSQDVSSMNTEAFF. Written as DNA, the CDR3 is TGTGCCAGCAGCCAAGATGTGTCGTCCATGAACACTGAAGCTTTCTTT.